Sequencing of this T cell receptor beta chain was carried out in a study of blood T cell repertoires in COVID-19. Study-level background: The analysed material was cDNA or gDNA that came from T cells, B-cell-depleted T cells, or PBMCs.

Recruited during active infection, patients (from Seattle) were subsequently followed longitudinally. Germline trimming cut 1 base from V and 10 bases from J; bases unmatched to any gene: 4. This CDR3 has 13 amino acids. In germline, CDR1 is SGHVS, CDR2 FQNEAQ. Profiling relied on immunoSEQ multiplex PCR, and the TCRdb table lists in-frame clones only, not all of them. Among approximately 150,000 clones listed, more than 80% were seen once. The chain has TRBV7-8 and TRBJ2-1; TRBD2 aligns across 7 bases. The TCR was taken from an older woman with COVID-19, enrolled during active disease. Material: peripheral blood. The CDR3 loop is CASSLGSRGEQFF. DNA for the CDR3: TGTGCCAGCAGCTTAGGGTCGCGGGGGGAGCAGTTCTTC.